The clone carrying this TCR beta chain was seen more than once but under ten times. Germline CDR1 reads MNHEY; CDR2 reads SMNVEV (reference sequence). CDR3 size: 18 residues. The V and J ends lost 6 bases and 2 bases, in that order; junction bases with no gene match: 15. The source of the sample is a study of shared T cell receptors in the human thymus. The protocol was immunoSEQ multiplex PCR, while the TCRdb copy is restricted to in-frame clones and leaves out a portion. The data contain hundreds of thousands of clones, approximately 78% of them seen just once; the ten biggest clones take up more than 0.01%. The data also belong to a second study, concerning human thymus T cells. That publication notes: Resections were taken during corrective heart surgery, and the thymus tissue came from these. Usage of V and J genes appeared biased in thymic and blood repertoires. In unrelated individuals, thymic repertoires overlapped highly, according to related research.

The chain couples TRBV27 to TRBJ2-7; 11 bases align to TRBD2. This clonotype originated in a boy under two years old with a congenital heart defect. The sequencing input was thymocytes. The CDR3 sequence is CASSPKPPLAGAPYEQYF. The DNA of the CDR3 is TGTGCCAGCAGCCCCAAGCCCCCACTAGCGGGGGCGCCCTACGAGCAGTACTTC.